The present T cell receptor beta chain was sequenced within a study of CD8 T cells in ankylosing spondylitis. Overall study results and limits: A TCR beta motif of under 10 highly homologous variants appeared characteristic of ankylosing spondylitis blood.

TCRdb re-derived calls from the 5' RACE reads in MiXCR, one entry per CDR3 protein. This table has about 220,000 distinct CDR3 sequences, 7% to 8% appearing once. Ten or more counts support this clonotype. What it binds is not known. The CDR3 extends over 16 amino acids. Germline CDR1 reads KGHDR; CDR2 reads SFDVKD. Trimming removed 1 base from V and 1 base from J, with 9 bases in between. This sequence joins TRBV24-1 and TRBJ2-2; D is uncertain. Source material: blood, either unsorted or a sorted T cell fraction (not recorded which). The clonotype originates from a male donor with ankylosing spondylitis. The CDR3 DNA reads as TGTGCCACCAGTGATTTTTGGCAGCAGAACACCGGGGAGCTGTTTTTT. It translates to CATSDFWQQNTGELFF.